This TCR beta chain was identified during a study of shared clonotypes between healthy human individuals. Broader study findings: Among donors, clonotype sharing was expected to be affected by sequencing depth. Non-shared clonotypes had lower generation probabilities than clonotypes shared by all four sorted-subset donors.

This CDR3 contains 11 residues. Germline values: CDR1 SNHLY, CDR2 FYNNEI. V lost 3 bases to trimming and J lost 5 bases, with 2 bases between them. Some clones are missing from TCRdb's copy, which holds only in-frame ones; the method was immunoSEQ multiplex PCR. Of some 1.5 million clones listed, roughly 96% are singletons. On this clone itself: Its cognate antigen is unknown. This same CDR3 is encoded by further DNA sequences in the sample.

The chain combines TRBV2 with TRBJ2-1; no clear D. The clonotype comes from a young man in good health. The sequencing sample was made of naive CD4+ T cells sorted from blood. Documented subset: CD45RA+ positively selected. This CDR3 reads CASSEDNEQFF. The DNA for the CDR3 is TGTGCCAGCAGTGAGGACAATGAGCAGTTCTTC.